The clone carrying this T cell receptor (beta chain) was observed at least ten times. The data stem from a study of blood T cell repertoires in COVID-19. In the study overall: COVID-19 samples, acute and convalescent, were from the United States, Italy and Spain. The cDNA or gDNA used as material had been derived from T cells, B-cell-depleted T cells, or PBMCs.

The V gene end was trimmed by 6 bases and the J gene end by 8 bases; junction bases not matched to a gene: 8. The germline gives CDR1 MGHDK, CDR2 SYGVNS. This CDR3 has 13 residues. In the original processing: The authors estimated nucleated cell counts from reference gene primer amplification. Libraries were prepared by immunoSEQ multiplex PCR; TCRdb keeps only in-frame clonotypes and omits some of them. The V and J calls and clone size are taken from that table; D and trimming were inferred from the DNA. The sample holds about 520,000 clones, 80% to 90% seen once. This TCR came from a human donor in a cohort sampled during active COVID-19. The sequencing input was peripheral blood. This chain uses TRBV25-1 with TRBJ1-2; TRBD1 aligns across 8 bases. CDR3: CASSPLGTGGYTF. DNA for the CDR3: TGTGCCAGCAGCCCCCTAGGGACAGGAGGCTACACCTTC.